These 6 T cell receptor beta chains were all obtained from the same sample, sequenced in a study of PD-1 blockade in classical Hodgkin lymphoma. Repertoires were generated with immunoSEQ multiplex PCR, while TCRdb's copy carries only in-frame clones and drops some. Altogether over 10,000 clones are present, more than 85% being singletons, with the ten largest covering 35% to 40%. Following autologous stem cell transplantation, relapse occurred in every patient, and exposure to brentuximab vedotin varied. The material sequenced was peripheral blood mononuclear cells (PBMCs), taken at baseline. Receptor source: a human donor with classical Hodgkin lymphoma.

The CDR3 loop is CASRTGTGVGQPQHF. As DNA, the CDR3 is TGTGCCAGCAGGACCGGGACAGGGGTGGGTCAGCCCCAGCATTTT. V is TRBV2 and J is TRBJ1-5; TRBD1 agrees at 10 bases. Germline assignment: CDR1 SNHLY and CDR2 FYNNEI. The CDR3 sequence is 15 residues long. Germline trimming cut 6 bases from V and 6 bases from J; bases unmatched to any gene: 8.

This chain links TRBV6-6 with TRBJ1-5; 7 bases map to TRBD1. V was clipped by 2 bases and J by 7 bases; unmatched bases: 8. The CDR3 runs to 15 residues. CDR1 and CDR2 from the germline V gene are MNHNY and SVGAGI (reference sequence). The DNA for the CDR3 is TGTGCCAGCAGTTACACAGGGGAAGGGGGGCAGCCCCAGCATTTT. It specifies CASSYTGEGGQPQHF.

This chain connects TRBV30 to TRBJ1-4, with D possibly being TRBD1 (6 bases). Between the trimmed V and J ends, which lost 4 bases and 5 bases, there was a span of 17 bases. This CDR3 has 15 residues. Germline values: CDR1 GTSNPN, CDR2 SVGIG (reference sequence). CDR3 DNA sequence: TGTGCCTGGAACCTAGTGGGGGGGCCAAATGAAAAACTGTTTTTT. It encodes CAWNLVGGPNEKLFF. Variable domain in full (rest from reference TRBV30 and TRBJ1-4): SQTIHQWPATLVQPVGSPLSLECTVEGTSNPNLYWYRQAAGRGLQLLFYSVGIGQISSEVPQNLSASRPQDRQFILSSKKLLLSDSGFYLCAWNLVGGPNEKLFFGSGTQLSVL.

The J gene is TRBJ2-2, the V gene TRBV15; D may be TRBD1 or TRBD2 (5 bases each). Looked up from germline, CDR1 is LNHNV and CDR2 is YYDKDF (reference sequence). With 11 bases removed from V and 4 bases from J, the gap between germline ends came to 20 bases. This CDR3 spans 15 amino acids. Here the CDR3 reads CASRSASGPTGELFF. The CDR3 DNA follows: TGTGCCTCTCGTAGCGCCTCGGGACCCACCGGGGAGCTGTTTTTT.

This chain joins TRBV10-2 and TRBJ1-1; tentative D call: TRBD1 (6 bases). Trimming removed 7 bases at V and 1 base at J, with 13 bases between. Germline V gene lookup returns CDR1 WSHSY and CDR2 SAAADI. This CDR3 is built from 14 residues. The CDR3 coding sequence is TGCGCCAGCATAGAACAGGGCGGGAACACTGAAGCTTTCTTT. Its translation: CASIEQGGNTEAFF.

The chain carries TRBV13 and TRBJ2-3, with D perhaps given as TRBD1 or TRBD2 (6 bases each). This CDR3 spans 14 amino acids. Trimming pared 3 bases from V and 4 bases from J, leaving 11 bases between. Looked up from germline, CDR1 is PRHDT and CDR2 is FYEKMQ (reference sequence). Written as DNA, the CDR3 is TGTGCCAGCAGCTTTGGGGGGCGCGCAGATACGCAGTATTTT. Residues: CASSFGGRADTQYF.